Below are 25 T cell receptor beta chains sequenced from a single sample in a study of cytomegalovirus exposure and HLA in healthy donors. The PCR ran on 60 Vbeta and 13 Jbeta primers. Sequencing used immunoSEQ multiplex PCR; TCRdb keeps in-frame clones, though not all of them. The table shows about 230,000 clones, with about 85% occurring only once. The sample consisted of PBMCs. These receptors originate from a human donor in good health.

V gene TRBV13 combines with J gene TRBJ2-5, with D possibly TRBD2 on 5 matching bases. Trimming took 0 bases from V and 6 from J, leaving 14 bases between them. This CDR3 region has 15 residues. Germline-derived CDR1 and CDR2 are PRHDT and FYEKMQ (reference sequence). CDR3 bases: TGTGCCAGCAGCTTAGGCCTCGGAGACGGGAAGACCCAGTACTTC. Residues: CASSLGLGDGKTQYF.

This sequence joins TRBV7-9 and TRBJ1-1; the match to TRBD1 covers 7 bases. This CDR3 is built from 15 residues. V trimming: 5 bases; J trimming: 3 bases; junction bases outside the gene matches: 9. Germline V gene sequence: CDR1 SEHNR, CDR2 FQNEAQ (reference sequence). The CDR3 DNA follows: TGTGCCAGCAGCCCGAAACAGGGGCATGACACTGAAGCTTTCTTT. This sequence encodes CASSPKQGHDTEAFF. Drawing the rest from reference TRBV7-9 and TRBJ1-1, the complete variable domain is DTGVSQNPRHKITKRGQNVTFRCDPISEHNRLYWYRQTLGQGPEFLTYFQNEAQLEKSRLLSDRFSAERPKGSFSTLEIQRTEQGDSAMYLCASSPKQGHDTEAFFGQGTRLTVV.

V and J are TRBV7-2 and TRBJ2-7; possible D gene TRBD2, 5 bases. V was clipped by 4 bases and J by 1 base, with 20 bases between them. Germline V gene lookup returns CDR1 SGHTA and CDR2 FQGNSA. This CDR3 spans 17 amino acids. CDR3 sequence: CASSSRLDYQGSYEQYF. The CDR3 nucleotides are TGTGCCAGCAGCTCCCGGCTCGACTACCAAGGTTCCTACGAGCAGTACTTC. Full variable domain (remainder filled in from reference TRBV7-2 and TRBJ2-7): GAGVSQSPSNKVTEKGKDVELRCDPISGHTALYWYRQSLGQGLEFLIYFQGNSAPDKSGLPSDRFSAERTGGSVSTLTIQRTQQEDSAVYLCASSSRLDYQGSYEQYFGPGTRLTVT.

The V gene is TRBV28, the J gene TRBJ2-3; 10 positions agree with TRBD2. The junction had 3 bases not matched to a gene; V was cut back by 4 bases and J by 2 bases. Germline-derived CDR1 and CDR2 are MDHEN and SYDVKM. This CDR3 has 15 residues. The CDR3 loop is CASSYGTSDTDTQYF. CDR3 sequence (DNA): TGTGCCAGCAGTTACGGGACTAGCGACACAGATACGCAGTATTTT.

V usage is TRBV10-3 and J usage is TRBJ2-7, with 9 bases fitting TRBD1. The CDR3 has 15 amino acids. Germline loops: CDR1 ENHRY, CDR2 SYGVKD. V trimming: 5 bases; J trimming: 0 bases; junction bases outside the gene matches: 5. CDR3 residues: CAISSGTGSSYEQYF. CDR3 nucleotide sequence: TGTGCCATCAGTTCCGGGACAGGGAGCTCCTACGAGCAGTACTTC.

The rearrangement uses TRBV7-9 and TRBJ1-4; 8 positions agree with TRBD1. V shed 5 bases and J 0 bases; nucleotides not matched to a gene: 5. CDR3 length: 16 amino acids. Per the germline V gene, CDR1 is SEHNR and CDR2 is FQNEAQ (reference sequence). CDR3 residues: CASSAGQGATNEKLFF. The DNA of the CDR3 is TGTGCCAGCAGCGCTGGACAGGGTGCAACTAATGAAAAACTGTTTTTT.

This clone was seen just once. V usage is TRBV5-1 and J usage is TRBJ2-5; 7 bases align to TRBD1. V shed 4 bases, J shed 1 base, and the junction held 10 bases outside the gene matches. This CDR3 spans 16 amino acids. CDR1 is SGHRS and CDR2 is YFSETQ in the germline V gene. CDR3 in amino acids: CASSPLGQPTQETQYF. The CDR3 coding sequence is TGCGCCAGCAGCCCCCTGGGACAGCCCACCCAAGAGACCCAGTACTTC.

This chain uses TRBV6-4 with TRBJ2-1, with a weak D call TRBD2 (6 bases). There are 13 residues in the CDR3. V was trimmed by 5 bases and J by 6 bases, leaving 11 bases between them. Per germline, CDR1 MRHNA and CDR2 SNTAGT. CDR3 nucleotides: TGTGCCAGCAGTAGCGGGCTCGGCAATGAGCAGTTCTTC. Its translation is CASSSGLGNEQFF.

V gene TRBV12-5 combines with J gene TRBJ1-1; the D gene is possibly TRBD1 (6 bases). Trimming pared 7 bases from V and 4 bases from J, leaving 10 bases between. Germline values: CDR1 LGHNT, CDR2 FRNRAP. This CDR3 has 12 residues. The CDR3 nucleotides read TGTGCTAGTGCACAGGGTTCCACTGAAGCTTTCTTT. It translates to CASAQGSTEAFF.

The V call is TRBV11-1, the J call TRBJ2-1; D possibly corresponds to TRBD2 (5 bases). The germline gives CDR1 SGHAT, CDR2 FQDESV (reference sequence). V lost 5 bases and J 4 bases, leaving 9 bases between the germline ends. The length of the CDR3 is 13 residues. CDR3 in amino acids: CASSQERYNEQFF. The CDR3 DNA reads as TGTGCCAGCAGCCAAGAGCGGTACAATGAGCAGTTCTTC.

The chain uses TRBV2 and TRBJ2-1; D is unresolved. This CDR3 has 11 amino acids. Deletions cut 6 bases from V and 10 bases from J, with 10 bases between. The germline gives CDR1 SNHLY, CDR2 FYNNEI. CDR3 sequence reads: CASSTDSEQFF. The CDR3 bases are TGTGCCAGCAGCACCGACTCCGAGCAGTTCTTC.

This clone was found once. This chain uses TRBV5-1 with TRBJ2-3; 14 bases line up with TRBD2. This CDR3 is built from 17 residues. Trimming removed 4 bases from V and 4 bases from J; junction bases left unmatched: 8. Germline assignment: CDR1 SGHRS and CDR2 YFSETQ. CDR3 sequence: CASSLGTSGSRADTQYF. The CDR3 DNA is TGCGCCAGCAGCCTTGGGACTAGCGGGAGTAGGGCAGATACGCAGTATTTT.

V is TRBV4-1 and J is TRBJ2-7; 8 positions match TRBD1. The CDR3 runs to 15 residues. J lost 1 base, V lost 2 bases, and 4 bases had no gene match. Germline V lookup: CDR1 MGHRA, CDR2 YSYEKL. This chain's CDR3 is CASSQPRTGSYEQYF. CDR3 DNA: TGCGCCAGCAGCCAACCTCGGACAGGGTCCTACGAGCAGTACTTC.

The J gene is TRBJ2-6, the V gene TRBV5-5, with 9 nucleotides matching TRBD1. This CDR3 has 19 residues. With V trimmed by 3 bases and J by 0 bases, 10 bases remained unmatched. The germline CDR1 and CDR2 sequences are SGHKS and YYEKEE (reference sequence). CDR3 bases: TGTGCCAGCAGCTCAGGACAGGGGTCTATTTACTCTGGGGCCAACGTCCTGACTTTC. It encodes CASSSGQGSIYSGANVLTF.

The V and J genes are TRBV15 and TRBJ1-2; D may be TRBD1 (5 bases). V lost 0 bases, J lost 6 bases, and 17 bases lay in between. Germline V gene lookup returns CDR1 LNHNV and CDR2 YYDKDF (reference sequence). The CDR3 consists of 16 residues. The CDR3 spells CATSRDLSARGDGYTF. In nucleotides, the CDR3 is TGTGCCACCAGCAGAGATCTTAGCGCCCGGGGGGATGGCTACACCTTC.

V is TRBV27 and J is TRBJ2-7; 8 bases are shared with TRBD2. The germline CDR1 and CDR2 sequences are MNHEY and SMNVEV (reference sequence). With 4 bases clipped from V and 6 bases from J, the junction kept 11 bases outside the gene matches. This CDR3 spans 15 amino acids. The CDR3 spells CASSSLVAGRVEQYF. The CDR3 DNA sequence: TGTGCCAGCAGTTCACTCGTAGCGGGAAGGGTCGAGCAGTACTTC.

In this sample, this clone turned up once. The chain employs TRBV7-3 and TRBJ2-6; D gene unclear. Trimming took off 4 bases at V and 1 base at J, with 11 bases between the two ends. There are 16 residues in the CDR3. Germline-derived CDR1 and CDR2 are SGHTA and FQGTGA. CDR3 in amino acids: CASSSLLASGANVLTF. The DNA for the CDR3 is TGTGCCAGCAGCTCCCTCCTCGCGTCTGGGGCCAACGTCCTGACTTTC.

This clone was seen just once. The V and J genes are TRBV5-6 and TRBJ1-2; TRBD1 matches 9 bases. V dropped 0 bases and J dropped 4; count of bases not matched to a gene: 10. This CDR3 region has 17 residues. The germline CDR1 and CDR2 sequences are SGHDT and YYEEEE. CDR3 DNA sequence: TGTGCCAGCAGCTTGGGGGGACAGGGATTCACGGGCTATGGCTACACCTTC. This codes for CASSLGGQGFTGYGYTF.

The genes are TRBV30 and TRBJ2-1; D is unclear. The germline gives CDR1 GTSNPN, CDR2 SVGIG (reference sequence). Between the trimmed V and J ends, which lost 0 bases and 4 bases, there was a span of 7 bases. This CDR3 is 13 amino acids long. As DNA, the CDR3 is TGTGCCTGGAGTGTTGGCCCATACAATGAGCAGTTCTTC. It codes for CAWSVGPYNEQFF.

This clone appeared a single time. The V call is TRBV6-6, the J call TRBJ2-1; D perhaps matches TRBD1 (6 bases). V was trimmed by 4 bases and J by 6 bases, leaving 10 bases between them. The V gene's germline CDR1 is MNHNY and CDR2 SVGAGI (reference sequence). There are 13 residues in the CDR3. The CDR3 bases are TGTGCCAGCAGTTGGGGACAAATCAATGAGCAGTTCTTC. Protein sequence: CASSWGQINEQFF.

This clone was detected only once. The chain carries TRBV5-8 and TRBJ1-2, with D hard to call. With 2 bases removed from V and 4 bases from J, the gap between germline ends came to 15 bases. Germline CDR1 is SGHTS and CDR2 is YDEGEE. This CDR3 region has 15 residues. The CDR3 loop reads CASSFGLGSSYGYTF. As DNA, the CDR3 is TGTGCCAGCAGCTTTGGTCTGGGGAGTTCCTATGGCTACACCTTC. Variable domain in full (rest from reference TRBV5-8 and TRBJ1-2): EAGVTQSPTHLIKTRGQQATLRCSPISGHTSVYWYQQALGLGLQFLLWYDEGEERNRGNFPPRFSGRQFPNYSSELNVNALELEDSALYLCASSFGLGSSYGYTFGSGTRLTVV.

This sequence joins TRBV18 and TRBJ1-5; D remains unclear. The germline V and J ends were trimmed by 2 bases and 6 bases, with 5 bases remaining between them. The length of the CDR3 is 12 residues. The germline gives CDR1 KGHSH, CDR2 LQKENI. The DNA for the CDR3 is TGTGCCAGCTCACCAAGGAGTCAGCCCCAGCATTTT. Its translation is CASSPRSQPQHF.

V is TRBV23-1 and J is TRBJ2-1; D may be TRBD2 (6 bases). TRBV23-1 is an ORF for which the function is uncertain. The CDR3 consists of 15 residues. V was trimmed by 6 bases and J by 7 bases, leaving 19 bases between them. The CDR3 spells CASRGLGVIANEQFF. The CDR3 DNA sequence: TGCGCCAGCAGGGGACTGGGGGTAATTGCAAATGAGCAGTTCTTC.

There are a few counts of this clone. J is TRBJ2-3 and V is TRBV30; D is possibly TRBD2 (5 bases). Trimming pared 0 bases from V and 4 bases from J, leaving 8 bases between. CDR3 length equals 13 residues. Germline CDR1 reads GTSNPN; CDR2 reads SVGIG (reference sequence). CDR3 in DNA: TGTGCCTGGAGTGTATCTAGCCCAGATACGCAGTATTTT. This codes for CAWSVSSPDTQYF.

J is TRBJ2-2 and V is TRBV27, with D possibly TRBD2 on 5 matching bases. CDR3 length equals 12 residues. Germline V gene sequence: CDR1 MNHEY, CDR2 SMNVEV (reference sequence). V was pared by 7 bases and J by 4 bases, with 7 bases between. CDR3 DNA: TGTGCCAGCAATCGGGGCACCGGGGAGCTGTTTTTT. Its translation: CASNRGTGELFF.